The 8 T cell receptor beta chains below come from one sample, sequenced in a study of cytomegalovirus exposure and HLA in healthy donors listed by TCRdb under 2017. Libraries were constructed by the immunoSEQ multiplex PCR assay. For the multiplex PCR, a mixture combining 60 forward primers for TCR Vbeta segments and 13 reverse primers for TCR Jbeta segments was used. TCRdb took over this immuneACCESS table, retaining in-frame rearrangements with V and J assigned. Such tables are incomplete; in checked studies, under half of the missing clones stem from an unresolved V gene, and the remainder is unexplained. In all, the sample holds approximately 140,000 clones, and around 80% of those were seen once. Of the sample, 8.8% falls within the top ten clones. Sequenced: PBMCs. The source is a woman between 45 and 65 years old in good health and CMV-seropositive.

This clone has just one count. The rearrangement links TRBV2 to TRBJ1-6; D unresolved. This CDR3 is 13 amino acids long. Trimming pared 4 bases from V and 9 bases from J, leaving 10 bases between. Per the germline V gene, CDR1 is SNHLY and CDR2 is FYNNEI. CDR3 sequence reads: CASSGEGGSPLHF. CDR3 DNA sequence: TGTGCCAGCAGTGGCGAAGGCGGTTCACCCCTCCACTTT.

The chain combines TRBV6-1 with TRBJ2-7; 7 bases agree with TRBD2. Losses at the gene ends were 4 bases for V and 2 bases for J; bases not matched to a gene: 5. This CDR3 has 14 residues. Germline lookup yields CDR1 MNHNS and CDR2 SASEGT. CDR3 sequence reads: CASSGTGTTYEQYF. The CDR3 DNA sequence: TGTGCCAGCAGTGGGACCGGGACTACCTACGAGCAGTACTTC.

This chain links TRBV6-5 with TRBJ2-2, with TRBD1 matching over 8 bases. This CDR3 has 13 residues. Germline V gene lookup returns CDR1 MNHEY and CDR2 SVGAGI. After removal of 6 bases from V and 3 bases from J, the junction contained 0 bases not matched to a gene. The CDR3 region is CASRTGDTGELFF. CDR3 coding DNA: TGTGCCAGCAGGACAGGGGACACCGGGGAGCTGTTTTTT.

This chain uses TRBV10-3 with TRBJ1-1; possible D gene TRBD1, 5 bases. Per germline, CDR1 ENHRY and CDR2 SYGVKD. The CDR3 is made up of 13 amino acids. Between the trimmed V and J ends, which lost 4 bases and 1 base, there was a span of 7 bases. The CDR3 coding sequence is TGTGCCATCAGTGGCCAGGGGAACACTGAAGCTTTCTTT. It is translated as CAISGQGNTEAFF.

The chain joins TRBV5-1 to TRBJ2-1; D is perhaps TRBD2 (5 bases). In germline, CDR1 is SGHRS, CDR2 YFSETQ. The V end was cut by 0 bases, the J end by 7 bases, with 11 bases between. This CDR3 region has 14 residues. CDR3 sequence: CASSLGLAINEQFF. Here the CDR3 DNA reads TGCGCCAGCAGCTTGGGTCTAGCTATAAATGAGCAGTTCTTC.

A remark on this clone: The sample carries other DNA sequences with the same CDR3. This chain uses TRBV18 with TRBJ2-5; 7 bases are shared with TRBD1. Germline-derived CDR1 and CDR2 are KGHSH and LQKENI. This CDR3 comprises 13 residues. V was clipped by 3 bases and J by 2 bases; unmatched bases: 0. Written as DNA, the CDR3 is TGTGCCAGCTCACCGGGACAGCAAGAGACCCAGTACTTC. This translates into CASSPGQQETQYF.

The V gene is TRBV7-9, the J gene TRBJ1-2; D not resolved. Trimming took 2 bases from V and 8 from J, leaving 12 bases between them. Germline V CDR1 and CDR2: SEHNR, FQNEAQ (reference sequence). The CDR3 sequence is 13 residues long. CDR3 nucleotide sequence: TGTGCCAGCAGCTTACTGTCCCCGAGGGGCTACACCTTC. Translation gives CASSLLSPRGYTF.

The chain has TRBV19 and TRBJ1-2; no reliable D call. This CDR3 has 15 amino acids. V gave up 0 bases and J gave up 0 bases, with 8 bases separating them. In germline, CDR1 is LNHDA, CDR2 SQIVND (reference sequence). CDR3 in DNA: TGTGCCAGTAGTATAGATGGAGCTACTAACTATGGCTACACCTTC. Amino acids: CASSIDGATNYGYTF.